The clone carrying this T cell receptor beta chain was counted a single time. Antigen: not known. Profiled with immunoSEQ multiplex PCR; TCRdb holds only in-frame clones, not every one. The sample consists of about 120,000 clones, roughly 86% of them appearing once. The source of the sample is a study of T cell responses to AZD1222 COVID-19 vaccine. The study, taken as a whole, reports: CD4 TCRs linked to vaccination spanned spike, dominating at 160-218 and 743-854.

The CDR3 totals 16 residues. Trimming at V came to 8 bases and at J to 1 base, leaving 10 bases not matched to a gene. CDR1 and CDR2 (germline): MDHEN, SYDVKM. The source was peripheral blood, collected on day 0 of AZD1222 vaccination. The chain couples TRBV28 to TRBJ1-5; 8 nucleotides line up with TRBD1. This receptor was obtained from an adult in good health. Here the CDR3 reads CASGRRTGSSNQPQHF. Written as DNA, the CDR3 is TGTGCCAGCGGTCGAAGGACAGGGTCGAGCAATCAGCCCCAGCATTTT.